This passage covers 17 T cell receptor beta chains from one sample sequenced in a study of T cells in localized non-small cell lung cancer. The protocol was immunoSEQ multiplex PCR, while the TCRdb copy is restricted to in-frame clones and leaves out a portion. The sample shows tens of thousands of clones, about nine tenths of them seen only once. The sample was peripheral blood, taken before any cancer treatment. These receptors all stem from an older female donor with stage I squamous cell lung carcinoma.

The gene calls are TRBV5-5 and TRBJ2-1; D is perhaps TRBD2 (6 bases). This CDR3 comprises 16 residues. Germline V gives CDR1 SGHKS, CDR2 YYEKEE (reference sequence). V was pared by 4 bases and J by 0 bases, with 14 bases between. The CDR3 reads CASSVRDSSSYNEQFF. The CDR3 nucleotides are TGTGCCAGCAGCGTGCGGGACTCCAGCTCCTACAATGAGCAGTTCTTC.

DNA for the CDR3: TGTGCCAGCAGTCGCCGGGACAGGTTGAACACTGAAGCTTTCTTT. It codes for CASSRRDRLNTEAFF. V is TRBV25-1 and J is TRBJ1-1; 8 bases line up with TRBD1. Germline assignment: CDR1 MGHDK and CDR2 SYGVNS. The ends lost 5 bases at V and 0 bases at J; junction bases unmatched: 5. The CDR3 contains 15 residues.

This clone was picked up one time. The gene calls are TRBV27 and TRBJ1-1; D remains ambiguous. The CDR3 is 14 amino acids. Germline assignment: CDR1 MNHEY and CDR2 SMNVEV (reference sequence). Trimming pared 8 bases from V and 0 bases from J, leaving 13 bases between. CDR3 loop: CASRFRSMNTEAFF. The CDR3 DNA sequence: TGTGCCAGCCGCTTTAGGTCCATGAACACTGAAGCTTTCTTT.

This chain joins TRBV7-2 and TRBJ1-5; 9 positions match TRBD1. The trim removed 5 bases at V and 1 base at J, leaving 3 bases unmatched. There are 15 residues in the CDR3. Germline lookup yields CDR1 SGHTA and CDR2 FQGNSA. CDR3 protein: CASSVDRGSNQPQHF. CDR3 nucleotides: TGTGCCAGCAGCGTGGACAGGGGAAGCAATCAGCCCCAGCATTTT.

This clone showed up just once. The chain joins TRBV19 to TRBJ1-4, with TRBD1 matching over 9 bases. The junction had 4 bases not matched to a gene; V was cut back by 4 bases and J by 7 bases. CDR1 is LNHDA and CDR2 is SQIVND in the germline V gene (reference sequence). This CDR3 region has 14 residues. For the CDR3, the DNA is TGTGCCAGTAGTAAACAGGGGGCGGTTGAAAAACTGTTTTTT. Its translation is CASSKQGAVEKLFF. The whole variable domain, remainder taken from reference TRBV19 and TRBJ1-4, is DGGITQSPKYLFRKEGQNVTLSCEQNLNHDAMYWYRQDPGQGLRLIYYSQIVNDFQKGDIAEGYSVSREKKESFPLTVTSAQKNPTAFYLCASSKQGAVEKLFFGSGTQLSVL.

The V and J genes are TRBV7-2 and TRBJ2-1; D unresolved. The V gene's germline CDR1 is SGHTA and CDR2 FQGNSA. This CDR3 comprises 14 residues. V was pared by 5 bases and J by 4 bases, with 12 bases between. CDR3 protein: CASSLPQRYNEQFF. CDR3 nucleotides: TGTGCCAGCAGCCTCCCCCAGCGTTACAATGAGCAGTTCTTC.

The chain recombines TRBV5-8 with TRBJ1-1; 7 positions match TRBD1. Germline V gene data show CDR1 as SGHTS and CDR2 as YDEGEE. V dropped 2 bases and J dropped 1; count of bases not matched to a gene: 2. The CDR3 consists of 14 residues. The CDR3 is CASSLGGGNTEAFF. CDR3 DNA sequence: TGTGCCAGCAGCTTAGGGGGCGGGAACACTGAAGCTTTCTTT.

V gene TRBV5-1 combines with J gene TRBJ2-1; TRBD2 matches at 12 bases. The CDR3 loop spans 15 amino acids. Germline V lookup: CDR1 SGHRS, CDR2 YFSETQ. Trimming took 4 bases from V and 4 from J; bases not matched to a gene: 3. CDR3: CASSPGTSGYNEQFF. CDR3 in DNA: TGCGCCAGCAGCCCCGGGACTAGCGGGTACAATGAGCAGTTCTTC.

This clone occurred a few times. The chain is built from TRBV27 and TRBJ2-1, with D tentatively TRBD2 (5 bases). Germline V CDR1 and CDR2: MNHEY, SMNVEV (reference sequence). The germline V and J ends were trimmed by 4 bases and 7 bases, with 8 bases remaining between them. The CDR3 loop spans 12 amino acids. The CDR3 reads CASSYSGNEQFF. In DNA, the CDR3 is TGTGCCAGCAGTTATTCGGGGAATGAGCAGTTCTTC.

The rearrangement links TRBV7-3 to TRBJ2-6; D remains unclear. This CDR3 comprises 15 residues. The germline V gene encodes CDR1 SGHTA and CDR2 FQGTGA. Trimming cost V 0 bases and J 2 bases, with 5 bases left between them. CDR3 DNA: TGTGCCAGCAGCTTAACAGGTCCTGGGGCCAACGTCCTGACTTTC. It yields the protein CASSLTGPGANVLTF.

The genes are TRBV4-1 and TRBJ2-4; 7 bases match TRBD2. The CDR3 extends over 17 amino acids. Germline loops: CDR1 MGHRA, CDR2 YSYEKL. Losses at the gene ends were 3 bases for V and 3 bases for J; bases not matched to a gene: 11. The chain's CDR3 is CASSQGRAGRLKNIQYF. CDR3 sequence (DNA): TGCGCCAGCAGCCAGGGGAGGGCGGGGAGGCTCAAAAACATTCAGTACTTC.

This sequence joins TRBV30 and TRBJ2-5, with D perhaps assigned TRBD1 or TRBD2 (5 bases each). Trimming removed 1 base at V and 2 bases at J, with 8 bases between. CDR3 length: 13 residues. CDR1 is GTSNPN and CDR2 is SVGIG in the germline V gene (reference sequence). The CDR3 DNA follows: TGTGCCTGGAGTGGGGGGTTGCAAGAGACCCAGTACTTC. Its translation: CAWSGGLQETQYF.

This clone was recorded once. The chain has TRBV9 and TRBJ1-3, with TRBD1 identical over 7 bases. The CDR3 sequence is 17 residues long. V lost 4 bases and J lost 0; bases outside the gene matches: 10. Germline V gene lookup returns CDR1 SGDLS and CDR2 YYNGEE. Written as DNA, the CDR3 is TGTGCCAGCAGCCCCCAGGGGACAGTATCCTCTGGAAACACCATATATTTT. It yields the protein CASSPQGTVSSGNTIYF. Combining the CDR3 with reference TRBV9 and TRBJ1-3 gives the whole variable domain DSGVTQTPKHLITATGQRVTLRCSPRSGDLSVYWYQQSLDQGLQFLIQYYNGEERAKGNILERFSAQQFPDLHSELNLSSLELGDSALYFCASSPQGTVSSGNTIYFGEGSWLTVV.

This clone was observed a single time. The chain combines TRBV4-3 with TRBJ1-2; TRBD1 is a possible D gene (6 bases). From germline, CDR1 is LGHNA and CDR2 YSLEER. V dropped 1 base and J dropped 3 bases, with 15 bases sitting between them. The CDR3 is 16 amino acids. The CDR3 bases are TGCGCCAGCAGCCAAGTGGAGGGGGTGTCGGACTATGGCTACACCTTC. Translated: CASSQVEGVSDYGYTF.

Here the CDR3 reads CASSPSKGQGAETQYF. CDR3 nucleotides: TGTGCCAGCAGTCCAAGTAAGGGACAGGGGGCAGAGACCCAGTACTTC. The genes are TRBV11-3 and TRBJ2-5; 12 bases line up with TRBD1. The CDR3 loop spans 16 amino acids. The germline V gene has CDR1 SGHNT and CDR2 YENEEA. V shed 6 bases and J 4 bases; nucleotides not matched to a gene: 9.

The chain combines TRBV30 with TRBJ2-6, with unresolved D. The CDR3 contains 12 residues. CDR1 is GTSNPN and CDR2 is SVGIG in the germline V gene (reference sequence). V shed 8 bases and J shed 1 base, with 6 bases lying between them. CDR3 sequence: CAGLSGANVLTF. The CDR3 nucleotides are TGTGCCGGCCTATCTGGGGCCAACGTCCTGACTTTC.

There are a few counts of this clone. The CDR3 sequence is CASSRKGGFYNEQFF. Written as DNA, the CDR3 is TGCGCCAGCAGCCGGAAGGGCGGTTTTTACAATGAGCAGTTCTTC. The chain links TRBV4-3 to TRBJ2-1; D is unclear. The CDR3 has 15 residues. The ends were cut back, 4 bases at V and 4 bases at J, with 14 bases in the middle. Germline V gene sequence: CDR1 LGHNA, CDR2 YSLEER.